This record looks at one T cell receptor beta chain sequence and its context. At the deep level, the assay was run. Original handling: ImmunoSEQ output lacked quality scores and full-length reads, limiting matched filtering. Sequenced by immunoSEQ multiplex PCR; TCRdb stores in-frame clones only, minus some. V and J calls plus clone size are reproduced from that table; the DNA served to infer D and trimming. Here the sample spans approximately 1,000,000 clones, roughly 77% being singletons. The data stem from a study of shared clonotypes between healthy human individuals. This CDR3 is built from 16 residues. V was cut by 4 bases and J by 0 bases, with 13 bases left in between. CDR1 is SNHLY, CDR2 FYNNEI, per germline.

The specimen was memory CD4+ T cells from PBMCs. Subset here: CD45RA-negative fraction. The sequence derives from a man aged 18 to 35 in good health. Some clones in this sample may be carry-over from other donors' samples. This chain joins TRBV2 and TRBJ1-5; no definite D call. The CDR3 reads CASSGVKGGSNQPQHF. The DNA for the CDR3 is TGTGCCAGCAGTGGGGTAAAGGGCGGTAGCAATCAGCCCCAGCATTTT.